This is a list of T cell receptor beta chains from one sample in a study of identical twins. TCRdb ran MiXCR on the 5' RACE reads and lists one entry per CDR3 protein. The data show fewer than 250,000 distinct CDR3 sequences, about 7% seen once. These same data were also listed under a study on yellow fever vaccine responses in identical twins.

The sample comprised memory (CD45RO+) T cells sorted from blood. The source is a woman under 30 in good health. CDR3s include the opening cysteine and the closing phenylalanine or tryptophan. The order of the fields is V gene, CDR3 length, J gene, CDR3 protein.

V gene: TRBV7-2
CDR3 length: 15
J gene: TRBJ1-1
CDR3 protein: CASSLLDRVFTEAFF

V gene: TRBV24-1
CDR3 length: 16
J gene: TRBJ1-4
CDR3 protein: CATSEGGTPGGEKLFF

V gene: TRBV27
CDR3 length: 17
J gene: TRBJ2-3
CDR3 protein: CASSQLAGPTSTDTQYF

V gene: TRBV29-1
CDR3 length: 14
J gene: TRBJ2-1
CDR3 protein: CSVGAGGLNNEQFF

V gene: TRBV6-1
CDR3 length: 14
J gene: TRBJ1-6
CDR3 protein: CASRLGRSYSPLHF

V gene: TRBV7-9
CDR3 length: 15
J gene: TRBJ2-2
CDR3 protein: CASSPQTVQTGELFF

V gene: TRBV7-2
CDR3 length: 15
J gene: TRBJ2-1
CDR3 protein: CASSSTGTSYNEQFF

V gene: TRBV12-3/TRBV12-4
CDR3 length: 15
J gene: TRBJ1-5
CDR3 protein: CASSPTGGQWQPQHF

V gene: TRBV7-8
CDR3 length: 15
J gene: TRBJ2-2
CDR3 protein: CASSITLAYTGELFF

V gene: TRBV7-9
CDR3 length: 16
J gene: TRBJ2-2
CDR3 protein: CASGLLAGGDTGELFF

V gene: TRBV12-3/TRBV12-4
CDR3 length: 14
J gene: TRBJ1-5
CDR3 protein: CASSSSGQYQPQHF

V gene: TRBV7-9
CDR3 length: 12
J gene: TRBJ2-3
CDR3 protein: CASSYTGDTQYF

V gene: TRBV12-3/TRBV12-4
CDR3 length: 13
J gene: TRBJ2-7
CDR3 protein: CASRKQGIYEQYF

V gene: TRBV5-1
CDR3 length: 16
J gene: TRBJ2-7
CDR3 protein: CASRLGLAGTSYEQYF

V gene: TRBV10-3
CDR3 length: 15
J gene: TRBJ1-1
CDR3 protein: CAIRRDRGAGTEAFF

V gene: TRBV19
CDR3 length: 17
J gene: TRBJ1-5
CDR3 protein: CASKRTGGAGANQPQHF

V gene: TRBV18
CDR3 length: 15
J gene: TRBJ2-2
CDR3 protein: CASSPTQMNTGELFF

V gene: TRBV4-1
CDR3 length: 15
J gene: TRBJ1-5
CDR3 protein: CASSQDGNPRGSQHF

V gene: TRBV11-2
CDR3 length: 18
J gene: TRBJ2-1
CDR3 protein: CASSLDGLAGDSYNEQFF

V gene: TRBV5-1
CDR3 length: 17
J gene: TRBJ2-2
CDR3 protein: CASSLNVAGGSTGELFF

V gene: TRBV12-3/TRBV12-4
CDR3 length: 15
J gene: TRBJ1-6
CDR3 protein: CASSFQGTIDSPLHF

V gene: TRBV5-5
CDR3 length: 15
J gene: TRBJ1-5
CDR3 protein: CASSLAQAGIQPQHF

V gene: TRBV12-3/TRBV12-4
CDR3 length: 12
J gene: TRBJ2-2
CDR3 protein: CASRVPPRELFF

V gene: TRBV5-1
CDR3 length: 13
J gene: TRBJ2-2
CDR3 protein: CASREGNTGELFF

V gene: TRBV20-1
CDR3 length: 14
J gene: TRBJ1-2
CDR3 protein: CSARTESGNYGYTF

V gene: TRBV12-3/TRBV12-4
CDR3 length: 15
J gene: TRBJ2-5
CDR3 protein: CASSQSGSRGETQYF

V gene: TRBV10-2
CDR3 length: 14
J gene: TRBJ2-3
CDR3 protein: CASKTSGGADTQYF

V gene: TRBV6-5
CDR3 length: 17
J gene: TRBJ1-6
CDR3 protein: CASSYSIPWVGGSPLHF

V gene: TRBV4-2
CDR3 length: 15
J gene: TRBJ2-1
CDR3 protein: CASSQEVRTRGEQFF

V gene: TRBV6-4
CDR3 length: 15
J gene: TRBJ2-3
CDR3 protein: CASSVTSGSSDTQYF

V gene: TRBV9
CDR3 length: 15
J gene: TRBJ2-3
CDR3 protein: CASSAASGYADTQYF

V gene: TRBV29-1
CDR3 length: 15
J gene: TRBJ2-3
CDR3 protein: CSASAGNQGTDTQYF

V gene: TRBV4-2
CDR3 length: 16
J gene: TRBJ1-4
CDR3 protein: CASSPRVGKTNEKLFF

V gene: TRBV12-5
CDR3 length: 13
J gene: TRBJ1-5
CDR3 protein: CASAPSPSQPQHF

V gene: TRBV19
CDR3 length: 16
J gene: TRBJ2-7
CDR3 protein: CASAREGAVRSYEQYF

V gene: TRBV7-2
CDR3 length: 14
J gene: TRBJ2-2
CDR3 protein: CASSLFPSTGELFF

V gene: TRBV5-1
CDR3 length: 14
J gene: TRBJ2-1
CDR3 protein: CASSTGSNGNEQFF

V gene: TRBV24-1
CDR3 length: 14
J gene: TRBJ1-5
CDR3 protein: CATSENRVLQPQHF

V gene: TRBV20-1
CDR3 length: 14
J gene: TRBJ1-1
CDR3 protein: CSAPLQAADTEAFF

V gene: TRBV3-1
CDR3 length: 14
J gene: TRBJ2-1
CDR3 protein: CASSQDNRDNEQFF

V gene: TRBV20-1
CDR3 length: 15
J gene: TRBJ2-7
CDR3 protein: CSARGLATLSYEQYF

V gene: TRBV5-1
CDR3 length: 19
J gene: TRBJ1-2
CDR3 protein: CASSEFPGDAGDRPYGYTF

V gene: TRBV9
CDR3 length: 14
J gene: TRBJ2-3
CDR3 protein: CASSVEPIWDTQYF

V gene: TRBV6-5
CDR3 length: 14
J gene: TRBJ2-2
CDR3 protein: CASSYSGFTGELFF

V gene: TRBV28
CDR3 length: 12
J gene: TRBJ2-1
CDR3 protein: CASSLVSKGQFF

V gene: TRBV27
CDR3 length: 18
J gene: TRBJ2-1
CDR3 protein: CASSLLLAGVYSYNEQFF

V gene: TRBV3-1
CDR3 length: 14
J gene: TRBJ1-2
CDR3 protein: CASRQQGSNYGYTF

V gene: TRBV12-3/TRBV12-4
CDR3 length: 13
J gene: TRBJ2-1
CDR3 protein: CASSLGDPGEQFF

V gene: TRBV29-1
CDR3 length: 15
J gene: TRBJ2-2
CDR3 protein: CSASIGQSNTGELFF

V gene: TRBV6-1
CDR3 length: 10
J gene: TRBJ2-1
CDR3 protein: CASSHHEQFF

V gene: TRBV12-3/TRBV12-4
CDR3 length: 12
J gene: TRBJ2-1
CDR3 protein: CASSYGGNEQFF